The table lists the clone carrying this T cell receptor beta chain with a few counts. Profiling relied on immunoSEQ multiplex PCR, and the TCRdb table lists in-frame clones only, not all of them. The sample holds approximately 150,000 clones, about 81% seen once. Germline V gives CDR1 SNHLY, CDR2 FYNNEI. V was cut by 6 bases and J by 0 bases, with 11 bases left in between. This CDR3 contains 14 residues. These data are taken from a study of blood T cell repertoires in COVID-19. Sequencing was done on a sample of peripheral blood. This TCR was recovered from a woman of 80 years or more with acute or convalescent COVID-19. The chain carries TRBV2 and TRBJ1-1; tentative D call: TRBD1 (5 bases). Here the CDR3 DNA reads TGTGCCAGCAGGCGGGGGTACTTGAACACTGAAGCTTTCTTT. Translating gives CASRRGYLNTEAFF.